These 22 T cell receptor beta chains were all obtained from the same sample, sequenced in a study of response to subunit inactivated influenza vaccine. TCRdb analysed the RT-PCR reads with MiXCR anew, one entry per CDR3 protein. The profile shows approximately 500,000 distinct CDR3 sequences, 20% to 25% of them singletons. These sequences were also reported in another study, on T cells expressing NK-cell markers. Per that paper: The authors made TCR beta cDNA libraries by 5'RACE template switching. This switching added a universal primer site and UMIs.

Sequencing was performed on CD4+ T cells sorted from PBMCs, taken about 13 days after vaccination. The receptors were gathered from a man between 45 and 60 years old who received an inactivated influenza vaccine.

This clonotype appeared a few times. The chain couples TRBV12-3 or TRBV12-4 to TRBJ1-6; weak D call: TRBD1 (6 bases). The CDR3 extends over 15 amino acids. V was trimmed by 5 bases and J by 8 bases, leaving 16 bases between them. CDR3 region: CASSPEGGGYSPLHF. Here the CDR3 DNA reads TGTGCCAGCAGTCCCGAAGGAGGGGGGTATTCACCCCTCCACTTT.

The chain recombines TRBV6-5 with TRBJ2-7; perhaps D is TRBD1 or TRBD2 (6 bases each). Trimming left V 0 bases short and J 5 bases short, with 14 bases between. Germline lookup yields CDR1 MNHEY and CDR2 SVGAGI. The CDR3 totals 15 residues. DNA of the CDR3: TGTGCCAGCAGTTACTCAGGGGGGCGTTTGGACGAGCAGTACTTC. Protein product: CASSYSGGRLDEQYF.

This clonotype was seen more than once but under ten times. V and J are TRBV29-1 and TRBJ1-5; no firm D call. The V gene's germline CDR1 is SQVTM and CDR2 ANQGSEA. This CDR3 has 13 residues. The V and J ends lost 4 bases and 5 bases respectively, with 12 bases between them. CDR3 loop: CSVAAAIDQPQHF. The CDR3 nucleotides are TGCAGCGTTGCCGCGGCGATTGATCAGCCCCAGCATTTT.

In this sample, this clonotype turned up a few times. The rearrangement links TRBV6-5 to TRBJ1-5, with a tentative D call TRBD1 (6 bases). Germline loops: CDR1 MNHEY, CDR2 SVGAGI. The CDR3 is 16 residues long. Trimming pared 0 bases from V and 4 bases from J, leaving 13 bases between. The CDR3 loop is CASSYSTPGTNQPQHF. The CDR3 DNA is TGTGCCAGCAGTTACTCCACCCCCGGGACAAATCAGCCCCAGCATTTT.

This chain connects TRBV29-1 to TRBJ2-1, with a weak D call TRBD1 (5 bases). CDR3 length: 11 amino acids. Looked up from germline, CDR1 is SQVTM and CDR2 is ANQGSEA. V lost 3 bases and J lost 12, with 12 bases in between. The CDR3 reads CSVESQGRQFF. In nucleotides, the CDR3 is TGCAGCGTTGAGAGTCAGGGCAGGCAGTTCTTC.

This clonotype has only a few counts. The chain joins TRBV5-1 to TRBJ2-7, with 12 bases lining up with TRBD1. With V trimmed by 0 bases and J by 4 bases, 14 bases remained unmatched. This CDR3 has 19 amino acids. Germline CDR1 and CDR2: SGHRS and YFSETQ. CDR3 nucleotides: TGCGCCAGCAGCTTGGCCGGGACAGGGGGCCAAGCCCAAGTTTACGAGCAGTACTTC. Translating it yields CASSLAGTGGQAQVYEQYF. The whole variable domain, filled in from reference TRBV5-1 and TRBJ2-7, reads KAGVTQTPRYLIKTRGQQVTLSCSPISGHRSVSWYQQTPGQGLQFLFEYFSETQRNKGNFPGRFSGRQFSNSRSEMNVSTLELGDSALYLCASSLAGTGGQAQVYEQYFGPGTRLTVT.

V usage is TRBV20-1 and J usage is TRBJ1-2; no definite D call. Germline V gene lookup returns CDR1 DFQATT and CDR2 SNEGSKA (reference sequence). The V and J ends lost 6 bases and 8 bases respectively, with 19 bases between them. There are 13 residues in the CDR3. The CDR3 region has the DNA TGCAGTGCCGGAGGCCCCCACATTTGGGGCTACACCTTC. It yields the protein CSAGGPHIWGYTF.

A few counts support this clonotype. V usage is TRBV30 and J usage is TRBJ1-1; D gene uncertain. The CDR3 covers 12 residues. Germline lookup yields CDR1 GTSNPN and CDR2 SVGIG (reference sequence). With 1 base removed from V and 11 bases from J, the gap between germline ends came to 14 bases. CDR3 sequence: CAWSGLLSRAFF. CDR3 nucleotide sequence: TGTGCCTGGAGTGGGCTGCTTAGCAGGGCTTTCTTT.

The rearrangement links TRBV12-3 or TRBV12-4 to TRBJ2-7; TRBD1 matches at 9 bases. The J segment lost 6 bases and the V segment lost 6 bases, leaving 9 bases of the junction unmatched. The CDR3 is made up of 14 amino acids. The CDR3 loop reads CASRQTGGVFEQYF. The CDR3 nucleotides read TGTGCCAGCAGGCAAACAGGGGGCGTTTTCGAGCAGTACTTC.

The chain joins TRBV5-6 to TRBJ2-5; D is perhaps TRBD1 (5 bases). CDR1 is SGHDT, CDR2 YYEEEE, per germline. V lost 0 bases and J lost 7, with 13 bases in between. The CDR3 has 14 residues. The DNA for the CDR3 is TGTGCCAGCAGCTTGGGTGGGGCCTCCGGGACCCAGTACTTC. This translates into CASSLGGASGTQYF. Using reference TRBV5-6 and TRBJ2-5 for the parts outside the CDR3, the full variable domain is DAGVTQSPTHLIKTRGQQVTLRCSPKSGHDTVSWYQQALGQGPQFIFQYYEEEERQRGNFPDRFSGHQFPNYSSELNVNALLLGDSALYLCASSLGGASGTQYFGPGTRLLVL.

This clonotype has only a few counts. This may be a read error: a much more frequent sequence differs by one nucleotide. The chain uses TRBV7-9 and TRBJ1-2; D unclear. This CDR3 has 12 amino acids. V was clipped by 4 bases and J by 4 bases, with 7 bases between them. Per germline, CDR1 SEHNR and CDR2 FQNEAQ (reference sequence). This CDR3 is CASSYRGYGYTF. Here the CDR3 DNA reads TGTGCCAGCAGCTACCGGGGCTATGGCTACACCTTC.

J is TRBJ2-7 and V is TRBV2; D is perhaps TRBD2 (5 bases). The CDR3 length is 14 residues. Germline lookup yields CDR1 SNHLY and CDR2 FYNNEI. In nucleotides, the CDR3 is TGTGCTTCTCTATCAGGTAGCGCTACGGGCGAGCAGTACTTC. Translating it yields CASLSGSATGEQYF.

The chain employs TRBV7-9 and TRBJ2-1; TRBD1 matches 7 bases. Germline V gene data show CDR1 as SEHNR and CDR2 as FQNEAQ (reference sequence). V shed 5 bases, J shed 12 bases, and the junction held 13 bases outside the gene matches. The CDR3 spans 14 residues. The CDR3 sequence: CASSPSVRRGWQFF. The DNA for the CDR3 is TGTGCCAGCAGCCCATCTGTCCGCAGGGGGTGGCAGTTCTTC. Looking up the rest from reference TRBV7-9 and TRBJ2-1 gives the full variable domain: DTGVSQNPRHKITKRGQNVTFRCDPISEHNRLYWYRQTLGQGPEFLTYFQNEAQLEKSRLLSDRFSAERPKGSFSTLEIQRTEQGDSAMYLCASSPSVRRGWQFFGPGTRLTVL.

This clonotype was recorded at least ten times. This rearrangement joins TRBV10-3 to TRBJ2-2, with D maybe TRBD2 (6 bases). Germline V gene data show CDR1 as ENHRY and CDR2 as SYGVKD. Trimming removed 6 bases at V and 3 bases at J, with 11 bases between. This CDR3 is 14 amino acids long. CDR3 sequence (DNA): TGTGCCATCAGACGGGAGTCAGACACCGGGGAGCTGTTTTTT. It codes for CAIRRESDTGELFF.

This clonotype showed up just a few times. The chain has TRBV10-3 and TRBJ1-2; 10 bases are shared with TRBD1. V lost 5 bases, J lost 0 bases, and 15 bases stayed unmatched. The CDR3 spans 19 residues. In germline, CDR1 is ENHRY, CDR2 SYGVKD. CDR3 sequence reads: CAISPGTGVYSLTNYGYTF. The CDR3 DNA sequence: TGTGCCATCAGTCCCGGGACAGGGGTTTACAGCTTAACTAACTATGGCTACACCTTC.

The V call is TRBV5-1, the J call TRBJ2-1; the match to TRBD2 covers 11 bases. Germline V gene data show CDR1 as SGHRS and CDR2 as YFSETQ. With V trimmed by 0 bases and J by 1 base, 9 bases remained unmatched. CDR3 length: 19 amino acids. Here the CDR3 reads CASSLVLAGALKSYNEQFF. Here the CDR3 DNA reads TGCGCCAGCAGCTTGGTACTAGCGGGGGCCCTAAAATCCTACAATGAGCAGTTCTTC.

This clonotype was seen a few times. The chain uses TRBV3-1 and TRBJ2-2, with 7 positions matching TRBD1. The CDR3 is 16 residues long. The germline V gene encodes CDR1 LGHDT and CDR2 YNNKEL (reference sequence). The V and J ends lost 6 bases and 0 bases, in that order; junction bases with no gene match: 7. CDR3 DNA: TGTGCCAGCAGGGAGACCGGGACAGCGAACACCGGGGAGCTGTTTTTT. Its translation is CASRETGTANTGELFF.

The table lists this clonotype with a few counts. J is TRBJ2-7 and V is TRBV6-2 or TRBV6-3; no reliable D call. CDR1 is MNHEY and CDR2 is SVGEGT in the germline V gene. V lost 6 bases to trimming and J lost 4 bases, with 10 bases between them. This CDR3 spans 12 amino acids. The CDR3 DNA reads TGTGCCAGCAGCAAAACGTGGTACGAGCAGTACTTC. Translation gives CASSKTWYEQYF.

This chain uses TRBV18 with TRBJ2-7; no clear D gene. Germline loops: CDR1 KGHSH, CDR2 LQKENI. The V and J ends lost 2 bases and 5 bases respectively, with 10 bases between them. The CDR3 sequence is 13 residues long. In DNA, the CDR3 is TGTGCCAGCTCACCAGGGCCAGCGAACGAGCAGTACTTC. Translated: CASSPGPANEQYF.

V and J are TRBV6-1 and TRBJ2-1, with TRBD2 matching 8 bases. The ends lost 5 bases at V and 8 bases at J; junction bases unmatched: 5. Germline lookup yields CDR1 MNHNS and CDR2 SASEGT. This CDR3 comprises 13 residues. The CDR3: CASSTLAGYEQFF. In DNA, the CDR3 is TGTGCCAGCAGTACCCTAGCGGGCTATGAGCAGTTCTTC.

The rearrangement links TRBV20-1 to TRBJ2-5; TRBD2 matches 9 bases. The trim removed 3 bases at V and 4 bases at J, leaving 12 bases unmatched. The CDR3 length is 16 residues. From germline, CDR1 is DFQATT and CDR2 SNEGSKA (reference sequence). This chain's CDR3 is CSARGASGVELETQYF. The CDR3 bases are TGCAGTGCTAGGGGTGCTAGCGGGGTGGAGTTAGAGACCCAGTACTTC.

Many counts were recorded for this clonotype. This chain connects TRBV12-3 or TRBV12-4 to TRBJ2-7, with 10 bases matching TRBD2. V shed 5 bases, J shed 5 bases, and the junction held 6 bases outside the gene matches. The CDR3 length is 14 residues. This chain's CDR3 is CASSKRAGGDEQYF. CDR3 coding DNA: TGTGCCAGCAGTAAAAGAGCGGGGGGGGACGAGCAGTACTTC.